Here is one T cell receptor beta chain with its context. Its antigen is undetermined. This sample is part of a study of T cell clonotyping in hematopoietic cell transplantation. Only in-frame clones appear in the TCRdb table, and some are missing; sequencing was by immunoSEQ multiplex PCR. Of more than 5,000 clones listed, about 90% are singletons. General study points: Without cell sorting, CD4 versus CD8 contributions remain unresolved. At the given depth, recipient repertoires were over 95% de novo clonotypes. Pathologically expanded recipient clonotypes increased progressively from day 30 to day 180 as diversity fell.

With 4 bases removed from V and 8 bases from J, the gap between germline ends came to 13 bases. This CDR3 spans 13 amino acids. CDR1 and CDR2 (germline): SGDLS, YYNGEE. Recipients were bled about 28 days pretransplant and at posttransplant days 30, 100, 180. Sequencing used peripheral blood mononuclear cells, obtained 100 days after allogeneic stem cell transplant. This chain connects TRBV9 to TRBJ2-1; D unclear. The sequence came from a male patient aged 70 to 79 who had an allogeneic stem cell transplant from an unrelated donor, so T cells may come from the graft donor. Some clones in this sample may be carry-over from other donors' samples. The CDR3 here is CASSPFAVHEQFF. The CDR3 coding sequence is TGTGCCAGCAGCCCGTTTGCGGTCCATGAGCAGTTCTTC.